The following is a T cell receptor (beta chain) sequence with its context. The antigen is not known. The germline gives CDR1 LNHNV, CDR2 YYDKDF (reference sequence). The V and J ends lost 1 base and 8 bases respectively, with 17 bases between them. The CDR3 consists of 15 residues. Patients chosen for sequencing had CD8+CD57+ cells that had expanded, as shown by flow cytometry. By the time of blood sampling, patients had still received no therapy. The data were taken from a study of CD8+CD57+ T cells in acquired aplastic anemia. For the study at large: Recorded DNA amounts for sorted CD4+ and CD8+ cells had an average of roughly 3.4 ug. Study outcomes and limitations: Overlapping CD8+ CDR3 repertoires of patients and controls contained approximately 28 shared sequences. No significant difference in CD8+ Simpson's diversity was found between patients and controls.

Using genomic DNA as the template, TCR beta VDJ and CDR3 profiling was carried out. TCRdb analysed the reads with MiXCR anew, one entry per CDR3 protein. The data show roughly 80,000 distinct CDR3 sequences, about three quarters seen once. This chain uses TRBV15 with TRBJ1-2, with D possibly being TRBD1 (5 bases). Specimen: sorted CD4+, CD8+, or CD8+CD57+ T cells (not recorded which) from PBMCs. This receptor was identified in a human donor with aplastic anemia. CDR3 region: CATSRAEGGTIGYTF. The CDR3 nucleotides read TGTGCCACCAGCAGAGCAGAGGGAGGGACCATAGGCTACACCTTC.